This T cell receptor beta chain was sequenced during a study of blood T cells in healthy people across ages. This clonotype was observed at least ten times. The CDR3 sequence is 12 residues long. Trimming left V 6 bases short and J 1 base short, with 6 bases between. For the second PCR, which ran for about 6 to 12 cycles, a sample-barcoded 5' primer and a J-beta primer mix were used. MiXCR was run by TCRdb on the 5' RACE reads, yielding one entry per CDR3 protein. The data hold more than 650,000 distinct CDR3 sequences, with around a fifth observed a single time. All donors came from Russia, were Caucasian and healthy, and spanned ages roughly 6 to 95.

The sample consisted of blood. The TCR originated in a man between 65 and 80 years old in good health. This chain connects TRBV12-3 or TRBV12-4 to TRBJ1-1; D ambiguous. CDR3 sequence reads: CASSLKNTEAFF. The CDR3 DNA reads TGTGCCAGCAGCTTAAAGAACACTGAAGCTTTCTTT.